The 24 T cell receptor beta chains reported below all come from one sample, sequenced in a study of technical replicates of blood from a few donors. TCRdb's table, derived via immunoSEQ multiplex PCR, lists solely in-frame clones and lacks some. The sample lists about 83,000 clones; around nine tenths were seen once. Sequencing input: T cells isolated from PBMCs. The receptors shown here come from a human donor in good health.

This clone was counted a single time. This rearrangement joins TRBV29-1 to TRBJ2-3, with TRBD2 matching 9 bases. CDR1 is SQVTM and CDR2 is ANQGSEA in the germline V gene. Trimming took 4 bases from V and 2 from J; bases not matched to a gene: 7. This CDR3 comprises 15 residues. Written as DNA, the CDR3 is TGCAGCGTTGTAGTTAGCGGGGGTTCCACAGATACGCAGTATTTT. Protein product: CSVVVSGGSTDTQYF.

The chain uses TRBV14 and TRBJ2-7, with TRBD1 as a possible D gene (6 bases). CDR1 SGHDN and CDR2 FVKESK come from the germline V gene. This CDR3 region has 15 residues. V lost 1 base and J 7 bases, leaving 17 bases between the germline ends. The CDR3 nucleotides read TGTGCCAGCAGCCAAGGCCGAGTCAGAAGGGGGGAGCAGTACTTC. Residues: CASSQGRVRRGEQYF.

The chain recombines TRBV7-9 with TRBJ1-5; TRBD1 matches 10 bases. The J segment lost 5 bases and the V segment lost 5 bases, leaving 3 bases of the junction unmatched. The CDR3 sequence is 14 residues long. Germline lookup yields CDR1 SEHNR and CDR2 FQNEAQ (reference sequence). CDR3 DNA: TGTGCCAGCAGCCCCGGGACAGGGGATCAGCCCCAGCATTTT. This gives the protein CASSPGTGDQPQHF.

V is TRBV5-1 and J is TRBJ1-1; D is unresolved. The CDR3 length is 14 residues. Germline lookup yields CDR1 SGHRS and CDR2 YFSETQ. V lost 5 bases and J 6 bases, leaving 17 bases between the germline ends. This chain's CDR3 is CASSQRDVGAEAFF. The CDR3 DNA sequence: TGCGCCAGCAGTCAGAGGGATGTTGGGGCTGAAGCTTTCTTT.

In DNA form, the CDR3 reads TGCGCCAGCAGCTTCGACAGGGGGCCAGAGACCCAGTACTTC. Protein sequence: CASSFDRGPETQYF. V usage is TRBV5-1 and J usage is TRBJ2-5; TRBD1 matches 10 bases. After removal of 2 bases from V and 4 bases from J, the junction contained 2 bases not matched to a gene. Germline lookup yields CDR1 SGHRS and CDR2 YFSETQ. This CDR3 is built from 14 residues.

The J gene is TRBJ1-2, the V gene TRBV18; 8 nucleotides match TRBD1. This CDR3 is built from 13 residues. The V segment lost 6 bases and the J segment 7 bases; nucleotides outside the gene matches: 7. Germline CDR1 reads KGHSH; CDR2 reads LQKENI. The DNA for the CDR3 is TGTGCCAGCTCCCCAGGACAGGGTAGTGGCTACACCTTC. Residues: CASSPGQGSGYTF. Based on the CDR3 plus reference TRBV18 and TRBJ1-2, the full variable domain is NAGVMQNPRHLVRRRGQEARLRCSPMKGHSHVYWYRQLPEEGLKFMVYLQKENIIDESGMPKERFSAEFPKEGPSILRIQQVVRGDSAAYFCASSPGQGSGYTFGSGTRLTVV.

This sequence joins TRBV6-1 and TRBJ1-2, with 9 nucleotides matching TRBD1. Germline V lookup: CDR1 MNHNS, CDR2 SASEGT. V lost 5 bases to trimming and J lost 12 bases; unmatched junction nucleotides: 13. The CDR3 consists of 14 residues. CDR3 amino acids: CASSPYHGTGSNTF. The CDR3 DNA follows: TGTGCCAGCAGTCCCTATCATGGGACAGGGTCTAACACCTTC.

The CDR3 DNA reads TGCGCCAGCAGCCATAGTGTTGGCACAGATACGCAGTATTTT. Translated, it gives CASSHSVGTDTQYF. The rearrangement joins TRBV4-1 to TRBJ2-3; D is unclear. This CDR3 comprises 14 residues. V lost 3 bases and J lost 1, with 8 bases in between. The germline V gene encodes CDR1 MGHRA and CDR2 YSYEKL.

The rearrangement uses TRBV25-1 and TRBJ1-2; D is possibly TRBD1 (5 bases). V was shortened by 6 bases and J by 2 bases, with 13 bases between the two germline ends. The CDR3 is 14 amino acids. CDR1 is MGHDK, CDR2 SYGVNS, per germline. The CDR3 DNA follows: TGTGCCAGCAGGGCCCAGGGTAGGAACTATGGCTACACCTTC. Its translation: CASRAQGRNYGYTF.

The count of this clone is one. The V call is TRBV2, the J call TRBJ1-6; D is perhaps TRBD1 (5 bases). CDR1 SNHLY and CDR2 FYNNEI come from the germline V gene. This CDR3 is 18 amino acids long. Deletions cut 7 bases from V and 2 bases from J, with 21 bases between. In nucleotides, the CDR3 is TGTGCCAGCACAGTTATCGAACAGGCCCGTACCTATAATTCACCCCTCCACTTT. Its translation is CASTVIEQARTYNSPLHF.

The V and J genes are TRBV5-1 and TRBJ2-3, with 11 bases that match TRBD2. V was clipped by 4 bases and J by 6 bases; unmatched bases: 7. CDR1 is SGHRS and CDR2 is YFSETQ in the germline V gene. CDR3 length equals 15 residues. CDR3 loop: CASSLSGGAGDTQYF. CDR3 in DNA: TGCGCCAGCAGCCTTAGCGGGGGGGCAGGGGATACGCAGTATTTT.

The chain has TRBV30 and TRBJ2-5, with D perhaps matching TRBD2 (5 bases). With the DNA end fitting TRBJ2-7 better, the J assignment may be wrong. The CDR3 spans 16 residues. CDR1 GTSNPN and CDR2 SVGIG come from the germline V gene (reference sequence). The CDR3 DNA reads as TGTGCCTGGAGTGTAATTACGCGGGCTCTCTCCTACGAGCAGTACTTC. Its translation: CAWSVITRALSYEQYF.

The chain joins TRBV7-2 to TRBJ2-7; D is possibly TRBD2 (7 bases). Trimming removed 1 base at V and 3 bases at J, with 13 bases between. The CDR3 is made up of 15 amino acids. CDR1 SGHTA and CDR2 FQGNSA come from the germline V gene. CDR3: CASSLGGGGGYEQYF. The CDR3 DNA is TGTGCCAGCAGCTTAGGCGGGGGCGGAGGCTACGAGCAGTACTTC.

The gene calls are TRBV6-5 and TRBJ1-1, with D unresolved. The CDR3 is made up of 12 amino acids. V lost 2 bases and J 9 bases, leaving 10 bases between the germline ends. Germline-derived CDR1 and CDR2 are MNHEY and SVGAGI. CDR3 sequence (DNA): TGTGCCAGCAGTTACGTTTTGGCCCAAGCTTTCTTT. Protein product: CASSYVLAQAFF.

The chain is built from TRBV7-8 and TRBJ1-2, with 7 bases identical to TRBD1. Looked up from germline, CDR1 is SGHVS and CDR2 is FQNEAQ. The CDR3 is made up of 14 amino acids. Trimming took 5 bases from V and 3 from J; bases not matched to a gene: 6. DNA of the CDR3: TGTGCCAGCAGCGCATCCCAGGGGGACTATGGCTACACCTTC. This sequence encodes CASSASQGDYGYTF.

This rearrangement joins TRBV19 to TRBJ2-3; the match to TRBD1 covers 7 bases. The germline V gene has CDR1 LNHDA and CDR2 SQIVND (reference sequence). The CDR3 contains 19 residues. J lost 3 bases, V lost 6 bases, and 21 bases had no gene match. The CDR3 spells CASSSTGLDEIGETDTQYF. The CDR3 DNA reads as TGTGCCAGTAGCTCGACAGGGCTTGATGAGATAGGCGAGACAGATACGCAGTATTTT.

The rearrangement links TRBV29-1 to TRBJ1-2; the D gene is possibly TRBD1 (6 bases). The germline gives CDR1 SQVTM, CDR2 ANQGSEA. This CDR3 is 14 amino acids long. V dropped 4 bases and J dropped 6 bases, with 18 bases sitting between them. The CDR3: CSVGPRGGADGYTF. The CDR3 DNA follows: TGCAGCGTTGGCCCGAGGGGGGGAGCAGATGGCTACACCTTC.

V usage is TRBV10-1 and J usage is TRBJ1-5, with D unresolved. CDR1 WNHNN and CDR2 SYGVQD come from the germline V gene (reference sequence). This CDR3 has 15 residues. V was trimmed by 4 bases and J by 7 bases, leaving 17 bases between them. The CDR3 loop reads CASSAAEGEKQPQHF. CDR3 in DNA: TGCGCCAGCAGTGCCGCGGAGGGAGAGAAACAGCCCCAGCATTTT.

V gene TRBV7-6 combines with J gene TRBJ2-2; the match to TRBD2 covers 13 bases. V shed 4 bases and J 7 bases; nucleotides not matched to a gene: 6. The CDR3 sequence is 16 residues long. Germline CDR1 and CDR2: SGHVS and FNYEAQ. The CDR3 coding sequence is TGTGCCAGCAGCTCCGGACTAGCGGGAGCGAGCGGGGAGCTGTTTTTT. Its protein is CASSSGLAGASGELFF.

This clone was observed a single time. The chain carries TRBV7-6 and TRBJ2-7; 8 bases map to TRBD1. The CDR3 runs to 14 residues. J lost 4 bases, V lost 1 base, and 3 bases had no gene match. Germline V gene data show CDR1 as SGHVS and CDR2 as FNYEAQ. The CDR3 bases are TGTGCCAGCAGCTTAGTCAGGGGGCAGTACGAGCAGTACTTC. Translation: CASSLVRGQYEQYF.

The chain couples TRBV4-1 to TRBJ1-5; TRBD1 might be the D (5 bases). Germline V CDR1 and CDR2: MGHRA, YSYEKL. The V gene lost 4 bases and the J gene lost 4 bases, with 14 bases spanning the gap. There are 15 residues in the CDR3. The CDR3 loop is CASSLFDSLNQPQHF. CDR3 coding DNA: TGCGCCAGCAGCCTTTTCGACAGTTTGAATCAGCCCCAGCATTTT.

This chain connects TRBV11-2 to TRBJ2-7, with 7 bases fitting TRBD2. The length of the CDR3 is 17 residues. The germline V gene has CDR1 SGHAT and CDR2 FQNNGV. The junction had 17 bases not matched to a gene; V was cut back by 6 bases and J by 3 bases. The CDR3 sequence is CASSRSFGGSADYEQYF. As DNA, the CDR3 is TGTGCCAGCAGTCGGTCGTTCGGCGGGAGCGCGGACTACGAGCAGTACTTC.

This sequence joins TRBV18 and TRBJ2-2; 8 nucleotides match TRBD2. Germline CDR1 and CDR2: KGHSH and LQKENI. J was trimmed by 1 base and V by 1 base; bases with no gene match: 5. The CDR3 covers 17 residues. The CDR3 sequence is CASSPRSGSGNTGELFF. The DNA for the CDR3 is TGTGCCAGCTCACCACGGAGCGGGAGCGGGAACACCGGGGAGCTGTTTTTT.

The chain employs TRBV14 and TRBJ1-2; D may be TRBD1 (6 bases). CDR1 SGHDN and CDR2 FVKESK come from the germline V gene. The CDR3 sequence is 13 residues long. Trimming pared 4 bases from V and 4 bases from J, leaving 10 bases between. CDR3 sequence reads: CASSLGTTYGYTF. The DNA for the CDR3 is TGTGCCAGCAGCCTCGGGACAACCTATGGCTACACCTTC.